This TCR beta chain was obtained from a study of blood T cell repertoires in COVID-19. Across the study: There were acute and convalescent COVID-19 samples, and they came from the United States, Italy and Spain.

Original processing notes: The authors estimated nucleated cell counts from reference gene primer amplification. TCRdb keeps only in-frame clones here, not all; method: immunoSEQ multiplex PCR. The DNA gave D and trimming, while V, J and clone size come from that table. This sample has 55,000 to 90,000 clones; 81% occur once, and the top ten carry roughly 0.83%. The CDR3 totals 15 residues. V trimming: 3 bases; J trimming: 4 bases; junction bases outside the gene matches: 4. The germline gives CDR1 SGDLS, CDR2 YYNGEE. Input material: peripheral blood. The TCR sequence derives from a woman in her 70s with acute or convalescent COVID-19. V is TRBV9 and J is TRBJ1-6; 7 positions agree with TRBD1. The CDR3 nucleotides are TGTGCCAGCAGCGCTCAGGGACAGTATAATTCACCCCTCCACTTT. This gives the protein CASSAQGQYNSPLHF.